The source of this T cell receptor (beta chain) is a study of shared clonotypes between healthy human individuals. The study, taken as a whole, reports: On the whole, naive subsets had larger estimated richness than memory subsets had. Some clonotypes were shared by all four sorted-subset donors, while others were not shared. The non-shared ones had lower generation probabilities than the shared ones.

CD4+ cells yielded CD45RA+ naive and CD45RA-negative memory subsets. Some clones are missing from TCRdb's copy, which holds only in-frame ones; the method was immunoSEQ multiplex PCR. Of 330,000 or so clones in the sample, about 74% were seen once. As concerns this clone: Its matching antigen is unknown.

The germline V gene has CDR1 SGHRS and CDR2 YFSETQ. The CDR3 is 14 amino acids. Trimming took 2 bases from V and 0 from J, leaving 8 bases between them. The rearrangement links TRBV5-1 to TRBJ2-5; D gene ambiguous. The TCR originated in a man aged 25 to 40 in good health. Sample: memory CD4+ T cells sorted from blood. Subset given: CD45RA-negative fraction. The CDR3 sequence: CASSFVQNQETQYF. Written as DNA, the CDR3 is TGCGCCAGCAGCTTCGTACAGAACCAAGAGACCCAGTACTTC.